This TCR beta chain derives from a study of T cells in Graves' hyperthyroidism and ophthalmopathy. Trimming took 7 bases from V and 4 from J; bases not matched to a gene: 14. Germline CDR1 KGHDR, CDR2 SFDVKD. This CDR3 comprises 16 residues. Amplified regions were TCR beta CDR3 sequences from RNA transcripts. The HTBI primer set served for first-round RT-PCR of the TCR CDR3. One entry per CDR3 protein results from TCRdb running MiXCR on the multiplex PCR reads. The repertoire holds approximately 690,000 distinct CDR3 sequences, with less than 25% as singletons. Uncontrolled infection, other autoimmune disease, pregnancy or lactation disqualified patients from enrolment.

V is TRBV24-1 and J is TRBJ2-7, with 8 nucleotides matching TRBD2. This receptor was obtained from a man aged 30 to 39 with Graves' ophthalmopathy. Source material: blood. The CDR3 loop reads CATSLVLLAEPYEQYF. The CDR3 DNA follows: TGTGCCACCAGCTTGGTTTTACTAGCGGAACCTTACGAGCAGTACTTC.